This TCR beta chain was found in a study of blood T cell repertoires in COVID-19 (TCRdb year 2020). As for the study more broadly: Samples from collaborators originated in the United States, Italy and Spain and spanned both the acute and convalescent phases of COVID-19. The samples were drawn from two sources: the first 160 participants of the ongoing ImmuneRACE study, and fewer than 1,500 subjects contributed by 6 global collaborators. The prospective study material was composed of cDNA or gDNA derived from T cells, B-cell-depleted T cells, or PBMCs. Where available, HLA class I and class II types were taken from metadata supplied by the sample provider and were not determined by assay-based typing. The dataset comprised deeply sampled blood TCRbeta repertoires from subjects exposed to, actively infected with, or recovered from COVID-19. A de-identified subject ID, COVID-19 status, age in years and sex were almost always included in the sample metadata. The repertoires were released in a freely available public database intended as a resource for research on the immune response to SARS-CoV-2.

What the authors observed across the whole study: The quantity of clinical and demographic metadata differed by source and by participant and was supplied without curation.

TCRbeta CDR3 regions were amplified from genomic DNA by means of the immunoSEQ Assay, a bias-controlled multiplex PCR. In the original analysis: The number of nucleated cells in each sample was estimated by amplification of reference gene primers within the assay. To quantify the absolute abundance of each unique TCRbeta CDR3 rearrangement, sequence reads were collapsed and filtered. For each sample, productive Simpson clonality was calculated by taking the square root of Simpson's diversity index across productive rearrangements. Imported from immuneACCESS, the table was reduced by TCRdb to in-frame sequences with V and J called. These copies leave out some clones; in studies compared against another copy, an unresolved V gene accounts for under half, and the cause of the remainder is not known. The V and J calls and clone size come from that table; D and trimming were worked out from the DNA. The sample includes 110,000 to 150,000 clones, with 70% to 85% observed a single time. The top ten constitute about 7% of the sample.

Whole blood was collected in K2EDTA tubes by collaborating institutions according to the institutions' own protocols. For TCRbeta analysis, collaborator samples were shipped as frozen whole blood, as isolated PBMCs, or as DNA extracted from either sample type. There are 14 amino acids in the CDR3, from cysteine to phenylalanine inclusive. Solely the CDR3 DNA is kept, with 42 bases framed from the first base. V is trimmed back by 3 bases and J by 1 base, and the junction contains 1 base that no gene match accounts for. The germline V gene (reference sequence) gives CDR1 as MNHEY and CDR2 as SMNVEV. About this clone: The antigen it binds to is not known. It has no much larger one-base neighbor in the sample; base qualities were not kept.

The chain was built from TRBV27 and TRBJ2-3; 7 of the junction bases match TRBD2. The origin of this receptor is a human donor in a cohort sampled during active COVID-19. The sequencing input was peripheral blood. DNA sequence: TGTGCCAGCAGTTTTGGGGGGGGCACAGATACGCAGTATTTT. Its protein is CASSFGGGTDTQYF.